This is a list of T cell receptor beta chains from one sample in a study of a mutant IDH1 vaccine in newly diagnosed glioma. Using immunoSEQ multiplex PCR, the repertoire was profiled, and TCRdb retains in-frame clones only, with some absent. This sample has 40,000 to 45,000 clones, with 84% found just once. These TCRs are of unknown antigen specificity. Sequencing was performed on PBMCs, taken from a glioma patient whose treatment included an IDH1 peptide vaccine. These receptors all come from a woman in her late teens or twenties with glioma. Some clones in this sample may be carry-over from other donors' samples. The CDR3 runs from the conserved cysteine through the conserved F or W. A D gene is named only where the DNA matches it firmly. Some rows mark clone size as missing; the rest say once, few, many or name a class of expanded clone.

CASSQPSSYEQYF,TGTGCCAGCAGCCAACCCAGCTCCTACGAGCAGTACTTC,-,TRBV5-4,TRBJ2-7,-
CASSLSGRRSNQPQHF,TGTGCCAGCAGTTTATCCGGCAGAAGGAGCAATCAGCCCCAGCATTTT,-,TRBV27,TRBJ1-5,-
CASSGKDTGVSSNQPQHF,TGTGCCAGCAGTGGGAAGGATACAGGGGTAAGTTCCAATCAGCCCCAGCATTTT,-,TRBV6-1,TRBJ1-5,TRBD1
CASSSRTGDTEAFF,TGCGCCAGCAGCTCCCGGACAGGGGACACTGAAGCTTTCTTT,-,TRBV5-1,TRBJ1-1,TRBD1
CASSLDLAGNEQYF,TGCGCCAGCAGCTTGGACCTAGCGGGGAACGAGCAGTACTTC,-,TRBV5-1,TRBJ2-7,TRBD2
CASSLSGTVYEQYF,TGCGCCAGCAGCTTGTCGGGGACAGTCTACGAGCAGTACTTC,-,TRBV5-1,TRBJ2-7,TRBD1
CASSSRGGSYEQYF,TGTGCCAGCAGCTCCAGGGGGGGGTCCTACGAGCAGTACTTC,-,TRBV7-9,TRBJ2-7,-
CASSLGPSGRQEQFF,TGTGCCAGCAGCTTAGGGCCTAGCGGGAGGCAAGAGCAGTTCTTC,-,TRBV7-8,TRBJ2-1,TRBD2
CASSGIGGELFF,TGTGCCAGCAGTGGGATCGGCGGGGAGCTGTTTTTT,-,TRBV2,TRBJ2-2,-
CASSLPGGTYEQYF,TGTGCCAGCAGCTTACCGGGAGGGACCTACGAGCAGTACTTC,-,TRBV11-2,TRBJ2-7,TRBD2
CASSLDGAAREQYF,TGTGCCAGCAGCTTAGATGGGGCCGCCCGCGAGCAGTACTTC,-,TRBV11-2,TRBJ2-7,-
CASSSPDENYEAFF,TGCGCCAGCAGCTCCCCCGACGAAAATTATGAAGCTTTCTTT,-,TRBV5-1,TRBJ1-1,-
CASSYGRGTGELFF,TGTGCCAGTAGTTATGGGAGAGGAACCGGGGAGCTGTTTTTT,-,TRBV19,TRBJ2-2,-
CASSWGLAGSYEQYF,TGTGCCAGCAGTTGGGGACTAGCGGGCTCCTACGAGCAGTACTTC,once,TRBV28,TRBJ2-7,TRBD2
CASSRTGGPTDTQYF,TGTGCCAGCAGTCGGACAGGGGGCCCCACAGATACGCAGTATTTT,-,TRBV6-5,TRBJ2-3,TRBD1
CASSMVGSWNNEQFF,TGTGCCAGTAGTATGGTTGGGAGTTGGAACAATGAGCAGTTCTTC,few,TRBV19,TRBJ2-1,-
CAWSVGLAGRYEQYF,TGTGCCTGGAGTGTAGGGCTAGCGGGAAGGTACGAGCAGTACTTC,-,TRBV30,TRBJ2-7,TRBD2
CASSLSGPTYNEQFF,TGTGCCAGCAGTTTATCGGGGCCTACGTACAATGAGCAGTTCTTC,-,TRBV27,TRBJ2-1,-
CASSVEIQGDGYTF,TGTGCCAGCAGCGTAGAAATCCAGGGCGATGGCTACACCTTC,once,TRBV9,TRBJ1-2,-
CASSLEQGYEQYF,TGTGCCAGCAGCTTAGAACAGGGCTACGAGCAGTACTTC,-,TRBV7-9,TRBJ2-7,-
CASSLSPPSGGPYEQYF,TGTGCCAGCAGCCTAAGTCCCCCTAGCGGGGGACCCTACGAGCAGTACTTC,-,TRBV4-2,TRBJ2-7,TRBD2
CASSIGVEQYF,TGTGCCAGTAGTATAGGGGTCGAGCAGTACTTC,-,TRBV19,TRBJ2-7,-
CASSLWGGQGKNQPQHF,TGTGCCAGCAGTTTATGGGGGGGACAGGGGAAGAATCAGCCCCAGCATTTT,-,TRBV28,TRBJ1-5,TRBD1
CASSLATGGDQPQHF,TGTGCCAGCAGCTTGGCAACAGGGGGCGATCAGCCCCAGCATTTT,few,TRBV5-4,TRBJ1-5,TRBD1
CASSTRVAVDTQYF,TGTGCCAGCAGCACCCGCGTGGCAGTAGATACGCAGTATTTT,-,TRBV11-3,TRBJ2-3,-
CASSLRRTNTEAFF,TGTGCCAGCAGCTTGAGGAGGACGAACACTGAAGCTTTCTTT,-,TRBV11-3,TRBJ1-1,-
CASSLPGQADTQYF,TGCGCCAGCAGCTTACCGGGACAGGCAGATACGCAGTATTTT,few,TRBV5-1,TRBJ2-3,TRBD1
CASSPYREGVYNEQFF,TGCGCCAGCAGCCCTTACAGGGAGGGGGTTTACAATGAGCAGTTCTTC,-,TRBV5-1,TRBJ2-1,-
CASSTWTGQEQYF,TGTGCCAGCAGCACCTGGACAGGGCAAGAGCAGTACTTC,-,TRBV5-5,TRBJ2-7,TRBD1
CASSQDSGVGGYTF,TGCGCCAGCAGCCAAGATTCAGGGGTCGGTGGCTACACCTTC,once,TRBV4-3,TRBJ1-2,-
CASSIDPRSGLEQFF,TGTGCCAGTAGTATAGACCCGCGGTCCGGGCTTGAGCAGTTCTTC,once,TRBV19,TRBJ2-1,-
CASGLVAYEQYF,TGTGCTAGTGGTTTGGTGGCCTACGAGCAGTACTTC,once,TRBV12-5,TRBJ2-7,-
CASSPGPGSGNTIYF,TGTGCCAGCAGTCCCGGGCCAGGCTCTGGAAACACCATATATTTT,-,TRBV6-5,TRBJ1-3,-
CASSEGTGNEQFF,TGTGCCAGCAGCGAGGGGACAGGGAATGAGCAGTTCTTC,-,TRBV7-6,TRBJ2-1,TRBD1
CASSLGALAGVTGELFF,TGTGCCAGCAGCTTGGGGGCACTAGCGGGGGTCACCGGGGAGCTGTTTTTT,-,TRBV5-8,TRBJ2-2,TRBD2
CASSSTTGTGGDEQYF,TGTGCCAGCAGCTCAACAACCGGGACAGGGGGCGACGAGCAGTACTTC,once,TRBV7-2,TRBJ2-7,TRBD1
CASSLDPTTYEQYF,TGTGCCAGCAGCTTGGACCCCACAACATACGAGCAGTACTTC,once,TRBV5-4,TRBJ2-7,-
CASSLGRGPSYEQYF,TGTGCCAGCAGCTTGGGCAGGGGGCCTTCCTACGAGCAGTACTTC,once,TRBV7-9,TRBJ2-7,TRBD1
CASSRGTGGIQPQHF,TGTGCCAGCTCTCGGGGGACAGGGGGCATTCAGCCCCAGCATTTT,-,TRBV18,TRBJ1-5,TRBD1
CASSEAGADTEAFF,TGTGCCAGCAGTGAAGCTGGGGCAGACACTGAAGCTTTCTTT,once,TRBV6-1,TRBJ1-1,-
CASSQDSNQPQHF,TGTGCCAGCAGCCAAGACAGCAATCAGCCCCAGCATTTT,-,TRBV4-2,TRBJ1-5,-
CASSLGTITDTQYF,TGTGCCAGTAGTCTAGGGACAATCACAGATACGCAGTATTTT,-,TRBV19,TRBJ2-3,-
CASSHGRRVNYGYTF,TGTGCCAGCAGCCACGGTCGAAGAGTGAACTATGGCTACACCTTC,-,TRBV14,TRBJ1-2,-
CASSSGLAGVNEQFF,TGCGCCAGCAGCAGCGGGCTAGCGGGAGTCAATGAGCAGTTCTTC,-,TRBV5-1,TRBJ2-1,TRBD2
CASSITSGYNEQFF,TGTGCCAGTAGTATTACTAGCGGGTACAATGAGCAGTTCTTC,-,TRBV19,TRBJ2-1,TRBD2
CASSRYGFTNTEAFF,TGTGCCAGCAGCCGTTACGGGTTTACGAACACTGAAGCTTTCTTT,-,TRBV5-6,TRBJ1-1,-